This T cell receptor beta chain stems from a study of blood T cells in healthy people across ages. Sample-barcoded 5' priming and a J-beta primer mix drove a second PCR of roughly 6 to 12 cycles. Researchers report that a template-switch adaptor with 12 random nucleotides tagged each cDNA molecule. TCRdb called the 5' RACE reads again in MiXCR, with one record for every CDR3 protein. The data hold around 690,000 distinct CDR3 sequences, with approximately 59% observed a single time. The CDR3 spans 14 residues. Germline loops: CDR1 MNHEY, CDR2 SMNVEV (reference sequence). V gave up 6 bases and J gave up 9 bases, with 15 bases separating them.

The source material was blood. The chain employs TRBV27 and TRBJ1-6; weak D call: TRBD1 (5 bases). The sequence came from a man in his sixties in good health. CDR3 sequence (DNA): TGTGCCAGCAGGACTCAGGGTACAAGTTCACCCCTCCACTTT. It translates to CASRTQGTSSPLHF.